A single sample gave rise to the 15 T cell receptor beta chains below, sequenced in a study of T-cell memory formation after mild COVID-19. TCRdb reprocessed the 5' RACE reads via MiXCR and lists one record per CDR3 protein. This table holds more than 150,000 distinct CDR3 sequences, under 20% found once. The specimen was PBMCs or a T cell subset sorted from them (not recorded which). These receptors originate from a man between 18 and 35 years old who had mild COVID-19 (a few samples of this study predate the infection). Cell type and time point are not known.

This clonotype was seen repeatedly, ten times or more. The chain recombines TRBV25-1 with TRBJ2-7; D not certain. From germline, CDR1 is MGHDK and CDR2 SYGVNS. The V and J ends lost 5 bases and 0 bases respectively, with 8 bases between them. The CDR3 is 13 amino acids. In DNA form, the CDR3 reads TGTGCCAGCAGTTCCCCGAGCTCCTACGAGCAGTACGTC. Translating it yields CASSSPSSYEQYV.

The chain employs TRBV29-1 and TRBJ2-7; D might be TRBD1 (6 bases). CDR1 and CDR2 from the germline V gene are SQVTM and ANQGSEA. The CDR3 sequence is 13 residues long. The V gene lost 6 bases and the J gene lost 5 bases, with 17 bases spanning the gap. The CDR3 is CSVPGQLDHEQYF. In DNA form, the CDR3 reads TGCAGCGTACCCGGACAGCTTGACCACGAGCAGTACTTC.

The rearrangement links TRBV4-3 to TRBJ2-5; maybe TRBD2 (5 bases). This CDR3 is built from 13 residues. V dropped 1 base and J dropped 5 bases, with 8 bases sitting between them. The V gene's germline CDR1 is LGHNA and CDR2 YSLEER. The CDR3 bases are TGCGCCAGCAGCCAAGGTCGAGGGGAGACCCAGTACTTC. Protein product: CASSQGRGETQYF.

This chain connects TRBV20-1 to TRBJ1-5; no reliable D call. The V gene's germline CDR1 is DFQATT and CDR2 SNEGSKA (reference sequence). V was pared by 6 bases and J by 0 bases, with 12 bases between. This CDR3 has 14 amino acids. The CDR3 is CSAVSTNSNQPQHF. Here the CDR3 DNA reads TGCAGTGCAGTCAGCACAAATAGCAATCAGCCCCAGCATTTT.

This clonotype was observed a handful of times. The chain combines TRBV12-3 or TRBV12-4 with TRBJ1-2; no reliable D call. There are 14 residues in the CDR3. V was shortened by 5 bases and J by 8 bases, with 18 bases between the two germline ends. In DNA form, the CDR3 reads TGTGCCAGCAGTGAGACCGGACCCTCCGGGGGCTACACCTTC. Encoded protein: CASSETGPSGGYTF.

CDR3 sequence: CASSSSGATQYF. DNA of the CDR3: TGTGCCAGCAGCTCTAGCGGGGCTACGCAGTATTTT. The chain couples TRBV7-9 to TRBJ2-3; 9 nucleotides agree with TRBD2. With 4 bases clipped from V and 8 bases from J, the junction kept 1 base outside the gene matches. The CDR3 is 12 residues long. From germline, CDR1 is SEHNR and CDR2 FQNEAQ (reference sequence). Full variable domain (rest looked up from reference TRBV7-9 and TRBJ2-3): DTGVSQNPRHKITKRGQNVTFRCDPISEHNRLYWYRQTLGQGPEFLTYFQNEAQLEKSRLLSDRFSAERPKGSFSTLEIQRTEQGDSAMYLCASSSSGATQYFGPGTRLTVL.

The gene calls are TRBV29-1 and TRBJ2-7; D is possibly TRBD1 (5 bases). The germline V and J ends were trimmed by 3 bases and 2 bases, with 8 bases remaining between them. There are 12 residues in the CDR3. Per the germline V gene, CDR1 is SQVTM and CDR2 is ANQGSEA. The CDR3 DNA follows: TGCAGCGTTGAGACGGACACCTACGAGCAGTACTTC. Translated, it gives CSVETDTYEQYF.

This clonotype showed up just a few times. The chain has TRBV4-3 and TRBJ2-7; tentatively, D is TRBD1 or TRBD2 (5 bases each). Germline V gives CDR1 LGHNA, CDR2 YSLEER. V lost 0 bases and J 5 bases, leaving 11 bases between the germline ends. The CDR3 is 14 residues long. The CDR3 here is CASSQEPGSHEQYF. The CDR3 DNA reads TGCGCCAGCAGCCAAGAACCAGGGAGCCACGAGCAGTACTTC.

The genes are TRBV10-1 and TRBJ1-1; D remains unclear. The CDR3 spans 14 residues. V was shortened by 5 bases and J by 2 bases, with 12 bases between the two germline ends. The germline gives CDR1 WNHNN, CDR2 SYGVQD (reference sequence). The CDR3 region is CASSPSWGNTEAFF. The CDR3, as DNA: TGCGCCAGCAGTCCCTCATGGGGAAACACTGAAGCTTTCTTT.

This clonotype occurred a few times. The chain carries TRBV19 and TRBJ2-6; no clear D gene. There are 17 residues in the CDR3. Per the germline V gene, CDR1 is LNHDA and CDR2 is SQIVND (reference sequence). Trimming removed 6 bases at V and 0 bases at J, with 15 bases between. CDR3 loop: CASRFPPGSSGANVLTF. The CDR3 nucleotides read TGTGCCAGTAGATTCCCCCCTGGGTCCTCTGGGGCCAACGTCCTGACTTTC.

The CDR3, as DNA: TGCGCCAGCAGCCCCAGAGCGGGGACCTCTGGGGCCAACGTCCTGACTTTC. Translated, it gives CASSPRAGTSGANVLTF. The V call is TRBV5-1, the J call TRBJ2-6, with TRBD2 matching over 7 bases. J gave up 0 bases and V 4 bases, and 7 bases lay outside the gene matches. The CDR3 contains 17 residues. Germline CDR1 reads SGHRS; CDR2 reads YFSETQ.

This clonotype was counted many times. The chain joins TRBV7-9 to TRBJ1-3; D is uncertain. Germline CDR1 and CDR2: SEHNR and FQNEAQ (reference sequence). The CDR3 is 14 residues long. V lost 3 bases, J lost 4 bases, and 10 bases lay in between. The CDR3 nucleotides read TGTGCCAGCAGCTTCACGGGCCAGGGAAACACCATATATTTT. Translated: CASSFTGQGNTIYF. Supplemented by reference TRBV7-9 and TRBJ1-3, the full variable domain reads DTGVSQNPRHKITKRGQNVTFRCDPISEHNRLYWYRQTLGQGPEFLTYFQNEAQLEKSRLLSDRFSAERPKGSFSTLEIQRTEQGDSAMYLCASSFTGQGNTIYFGEGSWLTVV.

V is TRBV4-1 and J is TRBJ1-5; a weak D match, TRBD1 (6 bases). V was shortened by 4 bases and J by 3 bases, with 13 bases between the two germline ends. Per germline, CDR1 MGHRA and CDR2 YSYEKL. This CDR3 is 15 amino acids long. Written as DNA, the CDR3 is TGCGCCAGCAGCCGCGGTGGGGGACACAATCAGCCCCAGCATTTT. Translating gives CASSRGGGHNQPQHF.

This clonotype was recorded a few times. The rearrangement joins TRBV18 to TRBJ1-1; possibly TRBD1 for D (5 bases). The V gene lost 6 bases and the J gene lost 8 bases, with 22 bases spanning the gap. The CDR3 runs to 15 residues. Germline-derived CDR1 and CDR2 are KGHSH and LQKENI. The CDR3: CASSRQGTGTLEAFF. For the CDR3, the DNA is TGTGCCAGCTCCCGGCAGGGAACCGGTACCCTGGAAGCTTTCTTT.

This clonotype has a handful of counts. V is TRBV28 and J is TRBJ1-5; D may be TRBD1 (6 bases). The CDR3 totals 13 residues. The germline V gene has CDR1 MDHEN and CDR2 SYDVKM. V lost 6 bases to trimming and J lost 11 bases, with 17 bases between them. This CDR3 is CASSPDAGETQHF. The CDR3 region has the DNA TGTGCCAGCAGCCCTGATGCAGGGGAGACCCAGCATTTT.